These T cell receptor beta chains were read from a single sample in a study of cytomegalovirus exposure and HLA in healthy donors. TCRdb's copy holds only in-frame clones and misses some; the assay was immunoSEQ multiplex PCR. The data show some 57,000 clones, roughly 90% seen once. The material sequenced was PBMCs. Receptors were obtained from a man aged 25-45 years in good health and CMV-seropositive. Both conserved end residues are part of each CDR3. Each record gives: J gene, clone size, V gene, D gene, CDR3 DNA, CDR3 protein. A D gene is named only where the DNA matches it firmly. The size entry is marked missing in some rows and otherwise reads once, few, many or a size class.

TRBJ1-4 NA TRBV28 TRBD1 TGTGCCAGCGCGGGACAGAATAATGAAAAACTGTTTTTT CASAGQNNEKLFF
TRBJ1-6 NA TRBV21-1 NA TGTGCCAGCAGCAATGGGCCGTATAATTCACCCCTCCACTTT CASSNGPYNSPLHF
TRBJ1-6 NA TRBV7-2 TRBD1 TGTGCCAGCAGCTTAATGTCAGGGGGGAATTCACCCCTCCACTTT CASSLMSGGNSPLHF
TRBJ2-1 NA TRBV28 NA TGTGCCAGCAGTAGCCGAAAGGAGCAGTTCTTC CASSSRKEQFF
TRBJ2-7 NA TRBV20-1 TRBD2 TGCAGTGCTGGGAGGGCCTACGAGCAGTACTTC CSAGRAYEQYF
TRBJ2-2 NA TRBV7-9 NA TGTGCCAGCAGCTGGACCCGGGACGGGGAGCTGTTTTTT CASSWTRDGELFF
TRBJ1-5 NA TRBV4-1 NA TGCGCCAGCAGCCCGGAAGACTATAGCAATCAGCCCCAGCATTTT CASSPEDYSNQPQHF
TRBJ2-1 NA TRBV10-1 NA TGCGCCAGCAGTGAAAGAGGGATACTCTCCTACAATGAGCAGTTCTTC CASSERGILSYNEQFF
TRBJ1-4 NA TRBV19 NA TGTGCCAGTAGTTCCTTGCTGGCGGCAACTAATGAAAAACTGTTTTTT CASSSLLAATNEKLFF
TRBJ1-3 NA TRBV28 NA TGTGCCAGCAGTCCCCCTAACCTTGGAAACACCATATATTTT CASSPPNLGNTIYF
TRBJ2-5 NA TRBV6-5 TRBD2 TGTGCCAGCAGCCCCCGGACTAGCGGGAGCGAGACCCAGTACTTC CASSPRTSGSETQYF
TRBJ2-2 NA TRBV7-9 TRBD2 TGTGCCAGCAGCTGGACTAGCGGGAACACCGGGGAGCTGTTTTTT CASSWTSGNTGELFF
TRBJ2-1 NA TRBV11-2 NA TGTGCCAGCAGCTTAGAGGGACGGGGAGGCAGGAATGAGCAGTTCTTC CASSLEGRGGRNEQFF
TRBJ1-2 NA TRBV27 NA TGTGCCAGCAGTTTATCTCCAACCTCCCTTTCGGGATCCTATGGCTACACCTTC CASSLSPTSLSGSYGYTF
TRBJ2-2 NA TRBV7-3 TRBD1 TGTGCCAGCAGCTTTACCGGGACAGCGAACACCGGGGAGCTGTTTTTT CASSFTGTANTGELFF
TRBJ1-6 NA TRBV27 TRBD1 TGTGCCAGCAGTCTTCTCCGACAGGGCTCTAATTCACCCCTCCACTTT CASSLLRQGSNSPLHF
TRBJ2-1 NA TRBV11-2 NA TGTGCCAGCAGCTTAGGCGTTTCTTATAGCTCCTACAATGAGCAGTTCTTC CASSLGVSYSSYNEQFF
TRBJ2-7 NA TRBV9 NA TGTGCCAGCAGCCCTCAGGCGAAAAGGACTTACGAGCAGTACTTC CASSPQAKRTYEQYF
TRBJ2-7 NA TRBV30 TRBD2 TGTGCCTGGCAAACGGCTAGCGGGATCAACGAGCAGTACTTC CAWQTASGINEQYF
TRBJ1-1 NA TRBV28 NA TGTGCCAGCAATATAGCGAACACTGAAGCTTTCTTT CASNIANTEAFF
TRBJ2-7 NA TRBV7-2 TRBD2 TGTGCCAGCAGCTTCCGGACTAGCGGGAACTACGAGCAGTACTTC CASSFRTSGNYEQYF
TRBJ1-2 NA TRBV5-1 NA TGCGCCAGCAGCTTGTCACAGGACCAGGGTAGGGGCTACACCTTC CASSLSQDQGRGYTF
TRBJ1-5 NA TRBV15 NA TGTGCCACCAGCAGCTCGGGGTTCGGTGGTAATCAGCCCCAGCATTTT CATSSSGFGGNQPQHF
TRBJ1-4 NA TRBV27 NA TGTGCCAGCAGTTCCTCAGACAGGAGGGAAAAACTGTTTTTT CASSSSDRREKLFF
TRBJ2-7 NA TRBV4-1 TRBD2 TGCGCCAGCAGCCAAGGGGGGGGATATACCTACGCCTCCTACGAGCAGTACTTC CASSQGGGYTYASYEQYF
TRBJ2-2 NA TRBV7-2 NA TGTGCCAGCAGCTTAGAGCTCTCGCGGCTGAACACCGGGGAGCTGTTTTTT CASSLELSRLNTGELFF
TRBJ1-4 NA TRBV11-2 NA TGTGCCAGCAGCTTAGGGGTGCGGGCAACTAATGAAAAACTGTTTTTT CASSLGVRATNEKLFF
TRBJ2-7 NA TRBV6-1 NA TGTGCCACCTATGGGGGCTTCTACTACGAGCAGTACTTC CATYGGFYYEQYF
TRBJ2-1 NA TRBV4-1 TRBD2 TGCGCCAGCAGCCTCCCGGGACTAGCGGGAGGATTGGACAATGAGCAGTTCTTC CASSLPGLAGGLDNEQFF
TRBJ1-1 once TRBV5-6 TRBD1 TGTGCCAGCAGCTCATACAATACACAGGGGACTGAAGCTTTCTTT CASSSYNTQGTEAFF
TRBJ2-1 once TRBV2 NA TGTGCCAGCAGCACTAGCTGGGACAATGAGCAGTTCTTC CASSTSWDNEQFF
TRBJ2-2 NA TRBV5-1 NA TGCGCCAGCAGCTTGGGGGCAGGAACCGGGGAGCTGTTTTTT CASSLGAGTGELFF
TRBJ2-5 few TRBV28 TRBD1 TGTGCCAGCAGAACAGGGGTCGAGACCCAGTACTTC CASRTGVETQYF